The clone carrying this T cell receptor (beta chain) was found a few times. Its matching antigen is unknown. This sample stems from a study of beta chain features in type 1 diabetes. As for the study in general: Over 85,000,000 sorted cells were examined across all samples. Study conclusions and caveats: Patients with Type 1 diabetes showed moderately but significantly shorter TCRB CDR3s in all four CD4+ subsets. Small HLA sub-analyses could not settle whether HLA shapes TCRB rearrangement.

The CDR3 has 14 amino acids. Germline V gene data show CDR1 as MDHEN and CDR2 as SYDVKM. V was clipped by 8 bases and J by 3 bases, with 15 bases between them. Sequencing targeted expressed TCRB transcripts, as all isolated RNA had been reverse transcribed. Measured with immunoSEQ multiplex PCR; TCRdb has only the in-frame clones, and not every one. The sample yields just under 150,000 clones, approximately 13% seen once. Sequenced sample: central memory CD4+ T cells from blood. This chain connects TRBV28 to TRBJ2-3; D tentatively reads TRBD1 or TRBD2 (5 bases each). The clonotype was recovered from a man between 18 and 29 years old with type 1 diabetes. In DNA, the CDR3 is TGTGCCAGCCTTGGGGGTTTGAAAACAGATACGCAGTATTTT. Translating gives CASLGGLKTDTQYF.